These T cell receptor beta chains were read from a single sample in a study of PD-L1 blockade in urothelial cancer. Profiled with immunoSEQ multiplex PCR; TCRdb holds only in-frame clones, not every one. The sample holds roughly 90,000 clones, around 92% seen once. The sample was PBMCs, taken around atezolizumab (anti-PD-L1) treatment. Every receptor here comes from a woman over 75 with urothelial cancer. Both conserved end residues are part of each CDR3. A D gene is named only where the DNA matches it firmly.

V	D	J	DNA	CDR3
TRBV7-9	TRBD2	TRBJ2-1	TGTGCCAGCAGCCCTCCCGCTAGCGGGACCCTGGGGTCCTACAATGAGCAGTTCTTC	CASSPPASGTLGSYNEQFF
TRBV5-6	NA	TRBJ2-7	TGTGCCAGCAGCTTTCGGGATGGACGAGGTGAGCAGTACTTC	CASSFRDGRGEQYF
TRBV19	NA	TRBJ1-5	TGTGCCAGTAGTATGCGAGCCTACAATCAGCCCCAGCATTTT	CASSMRAYNQPQHF
TRBV6-1	TRBD2	TRBJ2-1	TGTGCCAGCAGCGCTAGCGGGAGGCCGGTGGATGAGCAGTTCTTC	CASSASGRPVDEQFF
TRBV9	TRBD2	TRBJ2-1	TGTGCCAGCAGCGGGCCGACCGGGACTAGAGCCGATGAGCAGTTCTTC	CASSGPTGTRADEQFF
TRBV7-8	NA	TRBJ2-2	TGTGCCAGCAGCTCCACAGGAGCGAACACCGGGGAGCTGTTTTTT	CASSSTGANTGELFF
TRBV5-6	NA	TRBJ1-4	TGTGCCAGCAGCTTAGGGGGGGGGCCGTCAGCTAATGAAAAACTGTTTTTT	CASSLGGGPSANEKLFF
TRBV9	NA	TRBJ2-1	TGTGCCAGCAGCGTCTACGGTGGAGGGACCAATGAGCAGTTCTTC	CASSVYGGGTNEQFF
TRBV2	NA	TRBJ1-1	TGTGCCAGCAGTGAAGCTAGGGGTTTGGGCACTGAAGCTTTCTTT	CASSEARGLGTEAFF
TRBV5-1	NA	TRBJ2-6	TGCGCCAGCAGCTTGGCCGGGGGCTCTGGGGCCAACGTCCTGACTTTC	CASSLAGGSGANVLTF
TRBV18	TRBD1	TRBJ2-7	TGTGCCAGCTCACCGGATACAGGGGATTACGAGCAGTACTTC	CASSPDTGDYEQYF
TRBV28	NA	TRBJ2-6	TGTGCCAGCAGTTCCTCCACTAGTATTTCTGGGGCCAACGTCCTGACTTTC	CASSSSTSISGANVLTF
TRBV7-9	NA	TRBJ2-3	TGTGCCAGCAGCTTCTCAGATACGCAGTATTTT	CASSFSDTQYF
TRBV19	TRBD2	TRBJ2-1	TGTGCCAGTAGTGTGGCGGGAGGCTCAGGCTCCTACAATGAGCAGTTCTTC	CASSVAGGSGSYNEQFF
TRBV6-1	NA	TRBJ1-1	TGTGCCAGCAGTGAAGGGGGCGTTAACACTGAAGCTTTCTTT	CASSEGGVNTEAFF
TRBV27	TRBD1	TRBJ1-5	TGTGCCAGCAGTTTCCCCGGACAGGGGGGCATCTGTTTACGAGCCCAGCATTTT	CASSFPGQGGICLRAQHF